These 9 T cell receptor beta chains were all obtained from the same sample, sequenced in a study of cytomegalovirus exposure and HLA in healthy donors. Primers: 60 Vbeta forward and 13 Jbeta reverse. The method was immunoSEQ multiplex PCR; TCRdb's version includes in-frame clones alone and lacks a portion of them. The sample has approximately 200,000 clones; 70% to 80% are singletons. What was sequenced was PBMCs. Source of these receptors: a girl aged 5-17 years in good health and CMV-seropositive.

The rearrangement uses TRBV5-1 and TRBJ1-6, with D tentatively TRBD1 (6 bases). Germline V CDR1 and CDR2: SGHRS, YFSETQ. The V end lost 0 bases, the J end lost 9 bases, and 10 bases lay between the germline ends. The CDR3 loop spans 14 amino acids. The CDR3, as DNA: TGCGCCAGCAGCTTGGACAGGGTTTTTTCACCCCTCCACTTT. This translates into CASSLDRVFSPLHF.

This chain joins TRBV9 and TRBJ2-5, with 10 bases that match TRBD2. The CDR3 is 16 amino acids. Germline assignment: CDR1 SGDLS and CDR2 YYNGEE. The trim removed 4 bases at V and 4 bases at J, leaving 10 bases unmatched. CDR3 nucleotide sequence: TGTGCCAGCAGCTTAGGAGCGGGGGGGCCGGGAGAGACCCAGTACTTC. Translated: CASSLGAGGPGETQYF. The full variable domain, completed using reference TRBV9 and TRBJ2-5, is DSGVTQTPKHLITATGQRVTLRCSPRSGDLSVYWYQQSLDQGLQFLIQYYNGEERAKGNILERFSAQQFPDLHSELNLSSLELGDSALYFCASSLGAGGPGETQYFGPGTRLLVL.

This clone is a singleton in its sample. J is TRBJ2-1 and V is TRBV4-3; possibly TRBD2 for D (6 bases). Trimming removed 1 base from V and 6 bases from J, with 13 bases in between. CDR1 is LGHNA, CDR2 YSLEER, per germline. This CDR3 region has 15 residues. The CDR3 region has the DNA TGCGCCAGCAGCCAAGGAGATCTAGCGAGCAATGAGCAGTTCTTC. It yields the protein CASSQGDLASNEQFF.

V gene TRBV7-2 combines with J gene TRBJ2-1; 10 bases fit TRBD2. Losses at the gene ends were 5 bases for V and 7 bases for J; bases not matched to a gene: 8. Germline V lookup: CDR1 SGHTA, CDR2 FQGNSA. CDR3 length: 15 residues. CDR3 loop: CASSPTSGVRNEQFF. CDR3 coding DNA: TGTGCCAGCAGCCCAACTAGCGGGGTTCGAAATGAGCAGTTCTTC.

The chain combines TRBV30 with TRBJ2-7; 9 bases are a match to TRBD1. Germline trimming cut 1 base from V and 3 bases from J; bases unmatched to any gene: 4. Germline V gene sequence: CDR1 GTSNPN, CDR2 SVGIG (reference sequence). This CDR3 contains 14 residues. The CDR3 DNA reads as TGTGCCTGGAGTGAGGGACAGGGAAACTACGAGCAGTACTTC. Translated: CAWSEGQGNYEQYF. Together with reference TRBV30 and TRBJ2-7, the CDR3 gives the full variable domain: SQTIHQWPATLVQPVGSPLSLECTVEGTSNPNLYWYRQAAGRGLQLLFYSVGIGQISSEVPQNLSASRPQDRQFILSSKKLLLSDSGFYLCAWSEGQGNYEQYFGPGTRLTVT.

The genes are TRBV6-1 and TRBJ1-5, with 7 positions matching TRBD1. From germline, CDR1 is MNHNS and CDR2 SASEGT. The CDR3 contains 14 residues. V lost 1 base, J lost 6 bases, and 3 bases stayed unmatched. The CDR3 DNA sequence: TGTGCCAGCAGTGAAGAAACAGGGGTTCAGCCCCAGCATTTT. Translated: CASSEETGVQPQHF.

This rearrangement joins TRBV7-2 to TRBJ2-2, with 15 bases that match TRBD2. The CDR3 is 19 residues long. Germline V gene data show CDR1 as SGHTA and CDR2 as FQGNSA. With V trimmed by 1 base and J by 6 bases, 9 bases remained unmatched. The CDR3 here is CASSLVGLAGGYVPGELFF. As DNA, the CDR3 is TGTGCCAGCAGCTTAGTGGGACTAGCGGGGGGTTATGTTCCCGGGGAGCTGTTTTTT. The complete variable domain, with remaining parts taken from reference TRBV7-2 and TRBJ2-2, reads GAGVSQSPSNKVTEKGKDVELRCDPISGHTALYWYRQSLGQGLEFLIYFQGNSAPDKSGLPSDRFSAERTGGSVSTLTIQRTQQEDSAVYLCASSLVGLAGGYVPGELFFGEGSRLTVL.

This clone was observed a few times. Other DNA sequences from this sample encode an identical CDR3 as well. In DNA form, the CDR3 reads TGTGCCAGCACCAAGGCAGGGGTGACTGAAGCTTTCTTT. Amino acids: CASTKAGVTEAFF. This rearrangement joins TRBV6-5 to TRBJ1-1; tentative D call: TRBD1 (6 bases). V was clipped by 7 bases and J by 5 bases, with 14 bases between them. This CDR3 is 13 amino acids long. Germline assignment: CDR1 MNHEY and CDR2 SVGAGI.

This clone was counted between two and nine times. The chain links TRBV5-1 to TRBJ2-3; 16 positions agree with TRBD2. This CDR3 spans 17 amino acids. Germline trimming cut 0 bases from V and 4 bases from J; bases unmatched to any gene: 2. Looked up from germline, CDR1 is SGHRS and CDR2 is YFSETQ. CDR3 coding DNA: TGCGCCAGCAGCTTGGTCGGGACTAGCGGGGGGGCAGATACGCAGTATTTT. It is translated as CASSLVGTSGGADTQYF.